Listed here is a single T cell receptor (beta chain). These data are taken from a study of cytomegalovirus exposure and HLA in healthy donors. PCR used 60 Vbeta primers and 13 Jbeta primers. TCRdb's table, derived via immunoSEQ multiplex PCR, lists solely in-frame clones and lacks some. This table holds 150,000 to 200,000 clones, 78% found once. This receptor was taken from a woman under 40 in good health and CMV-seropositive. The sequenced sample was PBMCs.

The CDR3 is CASSLELLSGRGELFF. Written as DNA, the CDR3 is TGTGCCAGCAGCTTAGAGCTGCTCTCGGGTCGGGGGGAGCTGTTTTTT. The genes are TRBV11-2 and TRBJ2-2; D uncertain. Trimming took 0 bases from V and 8 from J, leaving 16 bases between them. The germline V gene has CDR1 SGHAT and CDR2 FQNNGV. The CDR3 contains 16 residues.